This T cell receptor beta chain originates from a study of OX40 agonist ivuxolimab in advanced cancers. Whole-study findings and limits: CD4+ and CD8+ T cells in blood underwent clonal expansion by week 6 at 0.1 to 3.0 mg/kg.

The CDR3 is 14 residues long. This clone was seen a few times. The antigen remains unidentified. Sequencing was performed with immunoSEQ multiplex PCR; in TCRdb, only in-frame clones are kept and a portion is missing. The data show tens of thousands of clones, about 83% seen once. The specimen comprised CD4+ or CD8+ T cells sorted from blood, sampled in a trial of the OX40 agonist ivuxolimab. The TCR was taken from an adult with an advanced solid tumor such as melanoma, head and neck, liver or kidney cancer. The chain carries TRBV21-1 and TRBJ2-1; no check of the table's D call, TRBD2, against the DNA was made. TRBV21-1 is marked as a pseudogene. Written as DNA, the CDR3 is TGTGCCAGCAGCAAAGATCGGGGAAGGAATGAGCAGTTCTTC. This sequence encodes CASSKDRGRNEQFF.